This T cell receptor beta chain comes out of a study of T cell changes during pregnancy in multiple sclerosis. The germline V gene encodes CDR1 SGHRS and CDR2 YFSETQ. J was trimmed by 2 bases and V by 5 bases; bases with no gene match: 9. The CDR3 has 16 residues. Here immunoSEQ multiplex PCR was the method, and the copy in TCRdb shows in-frame clones only, minus some. Of around 50,000 clones in the sample, 80% to 95% were seen once. The material sequenced was CD4+ T cells from peripheral blood mononuclear cells, taken in the third trimester of pregnancy. The V gene is TRBV5-1, the J gene TRBJ2-3, with TRBD2 matching 9 bases. The sequence came from a female donor with multiple sclerosis, enrolled in a pregnancy study. The CDR3 reads CASRTGTSFDTDTQYF. The CDR3 nucleotides are TGCGCCAGCAGGACGGGGACTAGCTTTGACACAGATACGCAGTATTTT.